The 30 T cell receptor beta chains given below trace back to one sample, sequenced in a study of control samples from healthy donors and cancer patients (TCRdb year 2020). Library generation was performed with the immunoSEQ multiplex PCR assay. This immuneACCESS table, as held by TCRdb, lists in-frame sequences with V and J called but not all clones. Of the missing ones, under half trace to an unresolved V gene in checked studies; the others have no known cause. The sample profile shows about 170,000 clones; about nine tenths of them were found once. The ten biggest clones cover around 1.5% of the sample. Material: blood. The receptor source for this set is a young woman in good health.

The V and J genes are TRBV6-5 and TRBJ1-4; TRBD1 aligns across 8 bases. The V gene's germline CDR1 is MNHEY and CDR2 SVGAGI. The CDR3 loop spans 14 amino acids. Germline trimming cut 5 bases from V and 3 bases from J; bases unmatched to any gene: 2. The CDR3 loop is CASSPGGSNEKLFF. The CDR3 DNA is TGTGCCAGCAGTCCAGGGGGCTCTAATGAAAAACTGTTTTTT.

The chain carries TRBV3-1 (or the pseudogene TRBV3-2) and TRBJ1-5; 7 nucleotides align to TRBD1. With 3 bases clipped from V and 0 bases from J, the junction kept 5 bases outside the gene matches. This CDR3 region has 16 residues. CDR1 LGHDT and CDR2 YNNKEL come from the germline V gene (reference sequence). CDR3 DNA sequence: TGTGCCAGCAGCCAGAATCCAGGGGGTAGCAATCAGCCCCAGCATTTT. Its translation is CASSQNPGGSNQPQHF.

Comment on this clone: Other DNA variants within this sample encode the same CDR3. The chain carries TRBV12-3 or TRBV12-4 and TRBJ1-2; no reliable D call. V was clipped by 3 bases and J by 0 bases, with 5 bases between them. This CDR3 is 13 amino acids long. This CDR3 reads CASSFGANYGYTF. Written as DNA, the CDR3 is TGTGCCAGCAGTTTTGGTGCTAACTATGGCTACACCTTC.

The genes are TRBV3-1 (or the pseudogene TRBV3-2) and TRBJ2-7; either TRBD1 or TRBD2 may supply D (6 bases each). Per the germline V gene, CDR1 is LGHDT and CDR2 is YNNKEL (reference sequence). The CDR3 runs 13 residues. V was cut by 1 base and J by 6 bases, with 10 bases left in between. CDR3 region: CASSQVGGGEQYF. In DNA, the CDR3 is TGTGCCAGCAGCCAAGTCGGAGGGGGCGAGCAGTACTTC.

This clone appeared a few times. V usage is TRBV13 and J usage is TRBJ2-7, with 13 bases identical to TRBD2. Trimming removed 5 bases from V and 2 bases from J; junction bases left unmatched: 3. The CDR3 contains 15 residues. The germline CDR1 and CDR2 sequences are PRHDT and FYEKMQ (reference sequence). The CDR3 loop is CASSPTSGRAYEQYF. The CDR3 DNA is TGTGCCAGCAGCCCCACTAGCGGGAGGGCCTACGAGCAGTACTTC.

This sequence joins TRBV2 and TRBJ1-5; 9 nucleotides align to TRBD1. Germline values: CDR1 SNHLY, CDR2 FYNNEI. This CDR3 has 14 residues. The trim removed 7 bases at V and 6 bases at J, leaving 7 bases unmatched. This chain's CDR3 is CASKLQGAPQPQHF. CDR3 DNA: TGTGCCAGCAAACTACAGGGGGCCCCTCAGCCCCAGCATTTT. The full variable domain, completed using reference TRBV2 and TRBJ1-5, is EPEVTQTPSHQVTQMGQEVILRCVPISNHLYFYWYRQILGQKVEFLVSFYNNEISEKSEIFDDQFSVERPDGSNFTLKIRSTKLEDSAMYFCASKLQGAPQPQHFGDGTRLSIL.

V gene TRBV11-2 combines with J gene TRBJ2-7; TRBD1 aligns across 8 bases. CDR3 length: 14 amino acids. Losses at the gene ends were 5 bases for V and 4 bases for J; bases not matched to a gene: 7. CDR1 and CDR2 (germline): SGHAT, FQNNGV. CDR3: CASSERDRPYEQYF. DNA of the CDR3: TGTGCCAGCAGCGAACGGGACAGGCCTTACGAGCAGTACTTC.

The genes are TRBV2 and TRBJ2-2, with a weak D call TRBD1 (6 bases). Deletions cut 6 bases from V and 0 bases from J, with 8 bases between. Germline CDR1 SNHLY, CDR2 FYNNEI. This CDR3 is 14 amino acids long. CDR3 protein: CASRGHSNTGELFF. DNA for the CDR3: TGTGCCAGCAGGGGACATTCGAACACCGGGGAGCTGTTTTTT.

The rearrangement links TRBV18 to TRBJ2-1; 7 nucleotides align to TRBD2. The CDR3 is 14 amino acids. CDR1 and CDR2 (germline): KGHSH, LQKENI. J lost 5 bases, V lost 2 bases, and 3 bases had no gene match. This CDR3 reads CASSPTSDHNEQFF. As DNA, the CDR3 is TGTGCCAGCTCACCAACTAGCGACCACAATGAGCAGTTCTTC.

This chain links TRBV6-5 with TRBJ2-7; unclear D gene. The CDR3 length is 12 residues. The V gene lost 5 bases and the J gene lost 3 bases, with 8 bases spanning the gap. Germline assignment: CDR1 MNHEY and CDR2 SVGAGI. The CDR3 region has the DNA TGTGCCAGCAGTCCACAGAACTACGAGCAGTACTTC. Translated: CASSPQNYEQYF.

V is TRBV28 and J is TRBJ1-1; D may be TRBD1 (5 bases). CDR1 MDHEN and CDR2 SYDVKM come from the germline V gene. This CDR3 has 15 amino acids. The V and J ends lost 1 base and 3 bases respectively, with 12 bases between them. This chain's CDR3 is CASSLSPGTDTEAFF. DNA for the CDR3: TGTGCCAGCAGTTTATCGCCCGGGACGGACACTGAAGCTTTCTTT. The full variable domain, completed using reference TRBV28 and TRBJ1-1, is DVKVTQSSRYLVKRTGEKVFLECVQDMDHENMFWYRQDPGLGLRLIYFSYDVKMKEKGDIPEGYSVSREKKERFSLILESASTNQTSMYLCASSLSPGTDTEAFFGQGTRLTVV.

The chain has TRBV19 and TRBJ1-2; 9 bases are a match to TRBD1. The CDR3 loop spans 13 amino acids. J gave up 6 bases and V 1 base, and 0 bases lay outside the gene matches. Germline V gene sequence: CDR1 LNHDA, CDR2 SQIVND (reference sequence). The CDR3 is CASSIGTGDGYTF. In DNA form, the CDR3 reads TGTGCCAGTAGTATAGGGACAGGGGATGGCTACACCTTC.

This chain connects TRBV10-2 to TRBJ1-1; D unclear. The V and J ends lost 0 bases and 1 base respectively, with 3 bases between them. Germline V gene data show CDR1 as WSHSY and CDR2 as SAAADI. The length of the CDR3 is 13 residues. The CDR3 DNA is TGCGCCAGCAGTGAGTCGACGAACACTGAAGCTTTCTTT. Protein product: CASSESTNTEAFF.

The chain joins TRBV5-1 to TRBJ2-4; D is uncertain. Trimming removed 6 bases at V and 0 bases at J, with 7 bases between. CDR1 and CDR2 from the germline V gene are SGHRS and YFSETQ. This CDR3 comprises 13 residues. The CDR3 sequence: CASKDVAKNIQYF. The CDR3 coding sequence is TGCGCCAGCAAAGACGTAGCCAAAAACATTCAGTACTTC. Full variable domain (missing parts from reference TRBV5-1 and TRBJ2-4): KAGVTQTPRYLIKTRGQQVTLSCSPISGHRSVSWYQQTPGQGLQFLFEYFSETQRNKGNFPGRFSGRQFSNSRSEMNVSTLELGDSALYLCASKDVAKNIQYFGAGTRLSVL.

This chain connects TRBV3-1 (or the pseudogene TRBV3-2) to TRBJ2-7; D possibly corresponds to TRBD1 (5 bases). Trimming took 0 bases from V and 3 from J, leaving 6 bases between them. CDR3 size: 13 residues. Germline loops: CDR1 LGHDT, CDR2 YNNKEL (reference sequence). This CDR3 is CASSQDQGYEQYF. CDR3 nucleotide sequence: TGTGCCAGCAGCCAAGATCAGGGCTACGAGCAGTACTTC.

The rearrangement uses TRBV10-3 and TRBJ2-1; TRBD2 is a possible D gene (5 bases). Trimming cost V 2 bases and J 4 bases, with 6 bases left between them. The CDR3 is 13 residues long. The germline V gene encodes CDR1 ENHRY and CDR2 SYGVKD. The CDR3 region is CAISERDYNEQFF. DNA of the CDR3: TGTGCCATCAGTGAGCGGGATTACAATGAGCAGTTCTTC.

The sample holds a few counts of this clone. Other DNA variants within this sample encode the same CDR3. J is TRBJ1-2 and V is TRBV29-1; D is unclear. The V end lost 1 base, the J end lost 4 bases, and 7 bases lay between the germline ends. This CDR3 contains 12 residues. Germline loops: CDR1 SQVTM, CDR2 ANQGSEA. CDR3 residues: CSVEAGPYGYTF. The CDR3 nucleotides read TGCAGCGTTGAAGCGGGTCCCTATGGCTACACCTTC. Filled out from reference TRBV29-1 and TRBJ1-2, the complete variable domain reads SAVISQKPSRDICQRGTSLTIQCQVDSQVTMMFWYRQQPGQSLTLIATANQGSEATYESGFVIDKFPISRPNLTFSTLTVSNMSPEDSSIYLCSVEAGPYGYTFGSGTRLTVV.

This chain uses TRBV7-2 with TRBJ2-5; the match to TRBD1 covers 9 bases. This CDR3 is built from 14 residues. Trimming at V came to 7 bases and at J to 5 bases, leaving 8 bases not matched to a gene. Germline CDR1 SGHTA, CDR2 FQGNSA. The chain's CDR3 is CASISDRGVETQYF. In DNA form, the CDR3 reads TGTGCCAGCATCAGCGACAGGGGGGTCGAGACCCAGTACTTC.

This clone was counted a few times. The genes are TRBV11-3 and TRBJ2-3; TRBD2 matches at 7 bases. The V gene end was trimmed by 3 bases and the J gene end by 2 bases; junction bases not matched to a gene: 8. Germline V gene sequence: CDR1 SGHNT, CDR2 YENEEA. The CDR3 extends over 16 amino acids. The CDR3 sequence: CASSFGGSSPTDTQYF. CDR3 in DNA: TGTGCCAGCAGCTTTGGCGGGAGTTCCCCCACAGATACGCAGTATTTT.

The CDR3 DNA is TGTGCCAGCAGCTTAGTAGAGGCGGACAGAAAAGCTTTCTTT. Translation gives CASSLVEADRKAFF. The V gene is TRBV11-3, the J gene TRBJ1-1; a possible D gene is TRBD1 (6 bases). Germline V gene data show CDR1 as SGHNT and CDR2 as YENEEA. This CDR3 region has 14 residues. The V end was cut by 1 base, the J end by 9 bases, with 15 bases between.

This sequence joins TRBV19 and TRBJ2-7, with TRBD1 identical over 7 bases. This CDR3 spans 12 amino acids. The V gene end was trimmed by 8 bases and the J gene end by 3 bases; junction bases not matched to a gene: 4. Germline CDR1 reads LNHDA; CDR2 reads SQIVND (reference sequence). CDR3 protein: CASSNRGYEQYF. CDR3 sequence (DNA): TGTGCCAGTTCTAACAGGGGCTACGAGCAGTACTTC.

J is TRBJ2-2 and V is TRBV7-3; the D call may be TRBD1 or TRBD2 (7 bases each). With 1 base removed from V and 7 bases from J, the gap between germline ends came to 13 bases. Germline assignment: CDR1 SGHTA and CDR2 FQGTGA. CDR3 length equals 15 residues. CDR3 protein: CASSLRAGGDGELFF. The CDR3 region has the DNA TGTGCCAGCAGCTTAAGGGCAGGGGGGGACGGGGAGCTGTTTTTT.

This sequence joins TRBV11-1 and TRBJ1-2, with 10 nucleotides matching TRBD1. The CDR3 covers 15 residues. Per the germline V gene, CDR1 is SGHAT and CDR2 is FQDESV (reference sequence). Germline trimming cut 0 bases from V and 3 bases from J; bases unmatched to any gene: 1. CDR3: CASSLAGTGDYGYTF. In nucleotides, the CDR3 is TGTGCCAGCAGCTTAGCCGGGACAGGGGACTATGGCTACACCTTC.

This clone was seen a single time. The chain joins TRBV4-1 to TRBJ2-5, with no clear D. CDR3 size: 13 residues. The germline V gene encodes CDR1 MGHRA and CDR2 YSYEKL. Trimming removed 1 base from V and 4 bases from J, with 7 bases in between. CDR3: CASSQGWGETQYF. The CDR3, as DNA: TGCGCCAGCAGCCAAGGGTGGGGAGAGACCCAGTACTTC.

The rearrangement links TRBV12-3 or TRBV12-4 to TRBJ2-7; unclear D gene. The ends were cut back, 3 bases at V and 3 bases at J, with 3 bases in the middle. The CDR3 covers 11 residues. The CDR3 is CASSFDYEQYF. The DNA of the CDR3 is TGTGCCAGCAGTTTCGACTACGAGCAGTACTTC.

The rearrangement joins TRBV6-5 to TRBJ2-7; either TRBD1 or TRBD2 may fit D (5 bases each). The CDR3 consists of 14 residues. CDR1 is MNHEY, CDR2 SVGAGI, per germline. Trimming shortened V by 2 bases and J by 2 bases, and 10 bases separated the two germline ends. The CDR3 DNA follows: TGTGCCAGCAGTTACCGGGGACCCCCCTACGAGCAGTACTTC. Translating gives CASSYRGPPYEQYF.

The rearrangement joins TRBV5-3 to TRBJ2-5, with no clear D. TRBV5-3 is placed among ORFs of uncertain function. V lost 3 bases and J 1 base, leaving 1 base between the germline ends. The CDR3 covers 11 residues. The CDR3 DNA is TGTGCCAGAAGCTCCCAAGAGACCCAGTACTTC. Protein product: CARSSQETQYF.

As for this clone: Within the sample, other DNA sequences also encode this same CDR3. This chain's CDR3 is CASSVAGGETQYF. The CDR3 DNA sequence: TGTGCCAGCAGCGTAGCAGGGGGTGAGACCCAGTACTTC. The chain combines TRBV9 with TRBJ2-5, with TRBD1 matching over 7 bases. The CDR3 has 13 amino acids. Trimming removed 0 bases from V and 5 bases from J; junction bases left unmatched: 1. The germline gives CDR1 SGDLS, CDR2 YYNGEE.

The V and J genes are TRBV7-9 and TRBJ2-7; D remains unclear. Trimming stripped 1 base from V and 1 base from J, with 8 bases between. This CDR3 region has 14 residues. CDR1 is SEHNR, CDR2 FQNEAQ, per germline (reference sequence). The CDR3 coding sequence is TGTGCCAGCAGCTTAGAATCCAGGTCCTACGAGCAGTACTTC. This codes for CASSLESRSYEQYF.

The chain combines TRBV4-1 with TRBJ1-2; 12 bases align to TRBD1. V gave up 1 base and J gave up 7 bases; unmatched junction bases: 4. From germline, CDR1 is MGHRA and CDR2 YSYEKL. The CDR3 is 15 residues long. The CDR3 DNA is TGCGCCAGCAGCCAAGTCGGGACAGGGGGCTCTGGCTACACCTTC. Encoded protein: CASSQVGTGGSGYTF.